These T cell receptor beta chains were read from a single sample in a study of Graves' ophthalmopathy and Graves' hyperthyroidism. MiXCR was run by TCRdb on the multiplex PCR reads, yielding one entry per CDR3 protein. The sample lists 900,000 to 1,200,000 distinct CDR3 sequences, roughly two fifths occurring once. Sequences were obtained from peripheral blood or thyroid tissue (not recorded which). These TCRs come from an adult man with Graves' hyperthyroidism. Both conserved end residues are trimmed from each CDR3. Clone size, where shown, is once, few, many, or a class for clones that have expanded.

v_call	clone_size	j_call	cdr3_aa
TRBV19	many	TRBJ1-5	ASSISSAHINQPQH
TRBV10-3	many	TRBJ2-5	AISRRGGEETQY
TRBV7-9	-	TRBJ2-7	ASSPNRAEQY
TRBV29-1	-	TRBJ2-5	SVERGGGETQY
TRBV10-3	many	TRBJ1-5	AISAADTQPQH
TRBV15	many	TRBJ1-6	ATSRVGGSPLH
TRBV29-1	many	TRBJ1-2	SVSGERNYGYT
TRBV25-1	-	TRBJ1-4	ASSQDPVGRGNEKLF
TRBV5-5	-	TRBJ1-1	ASSRTLREVNTEAF
TRBV19	-	TRBJ1-2	ASSIGPSTAANYGYT
TRBV19	-	TRBJ1-5	ATREGGGNQPQH
TRBV29-1	once	TRBJ2-5	SVGQVSVVQETQY
TRBV12-3/TRBV12-4	many	TRBJ1-1	ASSRWDRMNTEAF
TRBV9	few	TRBJ1-4	ASSVGTGENEKLF
TRBV25-1	few	TRBJ1-2	ASSGGTSYGYT
TRBV29-1	few	TRBJ2-7	SVEIGPNEQY
TRBV7-9	-	TRBJ1-5	ASSPADREGQPQH
TRBV4-2	-	TRBJ2-7	ASSQDPTNSGRAQY
TRBV29-1	once	TRBJ2-7	SVEVSEGTTYEQY
TRBV7-2	-	TRBJ1-6	ASSDRTGARSPLH
TRBV4-3	-	TRBJ2-5	ASSQDWAVGETQY
TRBV5-1	many	TRBJ2-5	ASSPGTLQETQY
TRBV12-3/TRBV12-4	many	TRBJ2-2	AGRDPNTGELF
TRBV29-1	-	TRBJ2-5	SVATGLAGEETQY
TRBV9	few	TRBJ2-5	ASSSRPSGRGRMETQY
TRBV19	many	TRBJ2-7	ATRDGEQY
TRBV7-2	many	TRBJ2-5	ASSPNKGLAGGPWETQY
TRBV2	many	TRBJ2-7	ASKTGLAGVQQY
TRBV20-1	-	TRBJ2-7	SAIWAQAAYEQY
TRBV9	-	TRBJ1-2	ASSVEIRSSYT
TRBV30	few	TRBJ1-4	AWSLGIGPAEKLF
TRBV29-1	-	TRBJ1-2	SVRGTAANYGYT
TRBV10-3	many	TRBJ2-7	AISESGTPYEQY
TRBV20-1	many	TRBJ1-1	SAPRDTEAF
TRBV6-6	few	TRBJ1-3	ASSYSGQGIGNTIY
TRBV7-8	-	TRBJ2-7	ATTVGIYEQY
TRBV25-1	few	TRBJ1-1	ASRPGGRENTEAF
TRBV9	few	TRBJ1-2	ASTKGGFLGVGGYT
TRBV7-6	many	TRBJ2-7	ASSSVGDRLY
TRBV10-3	-	TRBJ1-6	ASSGGPKDSPLH
TRBV4-3	many	TRBJ1-2	ASSQEGVLGYT
TRBV19	many	TRBJ2-2	ASSKGGATGELF
TRBV7-8	many	TRBJ1-5	ASSPGRHQPQH
TRBV6-5	many	TRBJ2-7	ASNPAGNYEQY
TRBV6-5	once	TRBJ1-5	ASSYPDRKTPRLLQPQH
TRBV19	-	TRBJ1-5	ASSRDRIHQPQH
TRBV9	-	TRBJ1-2	ASSVDWGDGANYGYT
TRBV6-7	few	TRBJ2-2	ASSTWTSGSRNTGKLF
TRBV29-1	many	TRBJ1-1	SVPTGGSTEAF
TRBV25-1	many	TRBJ1-6	ASREYRAMNSPLH
TRBV29-1	-	TRBJ2-2	SGQGRLSNTGELF
TRBV2	-	TRBJ2-1	ASSKQGGEQF
TRBV6-1	-	TRBJ1-2	ASSESQNYGYT
TRBV7-8	many	TRBJ1-2	ASSLGPQGLRGYT
TRBV27	few	TRBJ1-1	ASSLLAGMNTEAF
TRBV7-3	-	TRBJ1-1	ASSLLGGYGTEAF
TRBV3-1	-	TRBJ2-7	ASSSLWGIGREQY
TRBV20-1	-	TRBJ2-2	SASQGSGVSGELF
TRBV28	-	TRBJ2-7	ASSLRGQGPHEQY